The present entry profiles one T cell receptor (beta chain) with its context. Its antigen is not known. The data stem from a study of cytomegalovirus exposure and HLA in healthy donors. The length of the CDR3 is 13 residues. Unmatched junction bases numbered 2, after V lost 6 bases and J lost 1 base. Germline CDR1 and CDR2: SEHNR and FQNEAQ (reference sequence). Primers: 60 Vbeta forward and 13 Jbeta reverse. Profiling relied on immunoSEQ multiplex PCR, and the TCRdb table lists in-frame clones only, not all of them. The sample holds about 84,000 clones. Notes on the study in general: Later analysis showed most CMV-associated TCR beta chains appearing HLA-restricted. A later analysis linked a missense DCLRE1C variant to TCR beta V- and J-gene trimming.

This TCR was recovered from a man aged 45-65 years in good health and CMV-seronegative. J is TRBJ1-1 and V is TRBV7-9, with 7 bases identical to TRBD1. Sequencing input: PBMCs. For the CDR3, the DNA is TGTGCCAGCAGGCGGGACAGGAACACTGAAGCTTTCTTT. This codes for CASRRDRNTEAFF.